What follows are 32 T cell receptor beta chains derived from one specimen sequenced in a study of T cell repertoires in ileal Crohn's disease. Measured with immunoSEQ multiplex PCR; TCRdb has only the in-frame clones, and not every one. The sample records around 2,000 clones, 87% being singletons. Source material: ileal tissue. These receptors were collected from an adult with Crohn's disease.

J is TRBJ1-5 and V is TRBV11-2, with D hard to call. The V gene's germline CDR1 is SGHAT and CDR2 FQNNGV. V shed 7 bases and J shed 4 bases, with 14 bases lying between them. This CDR3 has 14 residues. CDR3 protein: CASTDVAGNQPQHF. The DNA for the CDR3 is TGTGCCAGCACCGACGTCGCGGGAAATCAGCCCCAGCATTTT.

V gene TRBV4-2 combines with J gene TRBJ1-1; maybe TRBD1 (6 bases). The V gene's germline CDR1 is LGHNA and CDR2 YNFKEQ. V dropped 7 bases and J dropped 10 bases, with 19 bases sitting between them. The CDR3 is 13 residues long. The CDR3 region is CASTPGRGTGAFF. CDR3 nucleotide sequence: TGTGCCAGCACCCCTGGGAGGGGGACGGGAGCTTTCTTT.

The genes are TRBV19 and TRBJ1-5; TRBD1 agrees at 11 bases. Germline-derived CDR1 and CDR2 are LNHDA and SQIVND (reference sequence). The CDR3 spans 18 residues. V lost 5 bases and J lost 0; bases outside the gene matches: 9. CDR3 in amino acids: CASSSGTGGRYSNQPQHF. The CDR3 bases are TGTGCCAGTAGTTCCGGGACAGGGGGTCGGTATAGCAATCAGCCCCAGCATTTT.

The chain links TRBV18 to TRBJ2-7; TRBD1 matches at 12 bases. V was pared by 2 bases and J by 6 bases, with 8 bases of the junction left unmatched. The CDR3 extends over 16 amino acids. The germline V gene encodes CDR1 KGHSH and CDR2 LQKENI. The CDR3 here is CASSPTGTGGVGEQYF. Here the CDR3 DNA reads TGTGCCAGCTCACCAACCGGGACAGGGGGCGTAGGCGAGCAGTACTTC.

The V gene is TRBV6-1, the J gene TRBJ1-1; no clear D gene. The V gene's germline CDR1 is MNHNS and CDR2 SASEGT. The V end lost 1 base, the J end lost 13 bases, and 19 bases lay between the germline ends. The CDR3 contains 14 residues. CDR3 protein: CASSEGGTASRGFF. CDR3 coding DNA: TGTGCCAGCAGTGAAGGCGGTACCGCAAGTCGGGGTTTCTTT.

Only one count was recorded for this clone. The CDR3 DNA follows: TGCGCCAGCAGCTTGCCAGGGACAGGGCAAGAGACCCAGTACTTC. Protein product: CASSLPGTGQETQYF. V gene TRBV5-1 combines with J gene TRBJ2-5; 9 nucleotides match TRBD1. The junction had 3 bases not matched to a gene; V was cut back by 1 base and J by 2 bases. The CDR3 is 15 amino acids. Germline values: CDR1 SGHRS, CDR2 YFSETQ.

This chain uses TRBV30 with TRBJ1-2, with D possibly TRBD1 on 5 matching bases. Germline V gene data show CDR1 as GTSNPN and CDR2 as SVGIG (reference sequence). V shed 0 bases and J shed 12 bases, with 11 bases lying between them. The CDR3 is made up of 11 amino acids. The CDR3, as DNA: TGTGCCTGGAGTGTAGGGGCGACAGACACCTTC. Its translation: CAWSVGATDTF.

This chain connects TRBV4-3 to TRBJ2-7; TRBD2 agrees at 9 bases. Germline CDR1 and CDR2: LGHNA and YSLEER. V dropped 3 bases and J dropped 3; count of bases not matched to a gene: 9. This CDR3 is 16 amino acids long. The CDR3 reads CASSQGAGGGFYEQYF. The CDR3 region has the DNA TGCGCCAGCAGCCAGGGCGCGGGGGGGGGATTCTACGAGCAGTACTTC.

The chain is built from TRBV11-2 and TRBJ1-3; D uncertain. Germline V gene lookup returns CDR1 SGHAT and CDR2 FQNNGV. V was trimmed by 5 bases and J by 3 bases, leaving 8 bases between them. The CDR3 runs 13 residues. CDR3 coding DNA: TGTGCCAGCAGCCCCCCGGTTGGAAACACCATATATTTT. It codes for CASSPPVGNTIYF.

The sample holds a few counts of this clone. The CDR3 sequence is CASSFGQGGDTEAFF. CDR3 DNA: TGTGCCAGCAGCTTCGGACAGGGGGGAGACACTGAAGCTTTCTTT. The genes are TRBV7-6 and TRBJ1-1, with 10 positions matching TRBD1. The CDR3 totals 15 residues. Looked up from germline, CDR1 is SGHVS and CDR2 is FNYEAQ. V trimming: 3 bases; J trimming: 3 bases; junction bases outside the gene matches: 4. Combining the CDR3 with reference TRBV7-6 and TRBJ1-1 gives the whole variable domain GAGVSQSPRYKVTKRGQDVALRCDPISGHVSLYWYRQALGQGPEFLTYFNYEAQQDKSGLPNDRFSAERPEGSISTLTIQRTEQRDSAMYRCASSFGQGGDTEAFFGQGTRLTVV.

This chain links TRBV9 with TRBJ1-1; 9 nucleotides line up with TRBD1. After removal of 0 bases from V and 6 bases from J, the junction contained 12 bases not matched to a gene. In germline, CDR1 is SGDLS, CDR2 YYNGEE. The CDR3 is made up of 17 amino acids. CDR3 sequence: CASSVAGTGKVVAEAFF. The CDR3 bases are TGTGCCAGCAGCGTAGCTGGGACAGGGAAAGTCGTGGCTGAAGCTTTCTTT.

The chain uses TRBV5-1 and TRBJ2-7, with 9 bases fitting TRBD2. Germline trimming cut 5 bases from V and 3 bases from J; bases unmatched to any gene: 6. CDR1 is SGHRS and CDR2 is YFSETQ in the germline V gene. The CDR3 loop spans 14 amino acids. CDR3 protein: CASRTAGGVYEQYF. The CDR3 bases are TGCGCCAGCAGGACGGCGGGGGGGGTCTACGAGCAGTACTTC.

The chain recombines TRBV9 with TRBJ1-6; possible D gene TRBD1, 6 bases. The V and J ends lost 3 bases and 7 bases respectively, with 14 bases between them. Germline V CDR1 and CDR2: SGDLS, YYNGEE. This CDR3 has 15 residues. Written as DNA, the CDR3 is TGTGCCAGCAGCGAGGGGGGAGGGGACAATTCACCCCTCCACTTT. This translates into CASSEGGGDNSPLHF.

The rearrangement uses TRBV19 and TRBJ1-2; 9 nucleotides align to TRBD1. The V and J ends lost 5 bases and 2 bases, in that order; junction bases with no gene match: 3. CDR3 length: 14 residues. The germline V gene encodes CDR1 LNHDA and CDR2 SQIVND (reference sequence). In DNA, the CDR3 is TGTGCCAGTAGTTTGGACAGGGGAAACTATGGCTACACCTTC. Translation: CASSLDRGNYGYTF.

There are a few counts of this clone. The gene calls are TRBV5-1 and TRBJ1-5, with D tentatively TRBD1 (5 bases). This CDR3 spans 15 amino acids. V shed 3 bases and J shed 2 bases, with 12 bases lying between them. The germline V gene has CDR1 SGHRS and CDR2 YFSETQ. The CDR3 DNA reads as TGCGCCAGCAGCTGGGGATCGGGGGGCAATCAGCCCCAGCATTTT. Amino acid sequence: CASSWGSGGNQPQHF.

The chain is built from TRBV5-1 and TRBJ1-1, with unresolved D. Germline values: CDR1 SGHRS, CDR2 YFSETQ. This CDR3 is built from 13 residues. Deletions cut 1 base from V and 5 bases from J, with 9 bases between. CDR3 nucleotides: TGCGCCAGCAGCTTGTCCCTGTCGACTGAAGCTTTCTTT. This encodes CASSLSLSTEAFF.

V usage is TRBV9 and J usage is TRBJ2-7; TRBD2 aligns across 8 bases. There are 17 residues in the CDR3. CDR1 and CDR2 (germline): SGDLS, YYNGEE. V lost 3 bases and J lost 0; bases outside the gene matches: 11. The CDR3 sequence: CASSATPGAGGSYEQYF. The CDR3 DNA is TGTGCCAGCAGCGCCACCCCTGGGGCGGGGGGCTCCTACGAGCAGTACTTC. The variable domain in full, completed from reference TRBV9 and TRBJ2-7, reads DSGVTQTPKHLITATGQRVTLRCSPRSGDLSVYWYQQSLDQGLQFLIQYYNGEERAKGNILERFSAQQFPDLHSELNLSSLELGDSALYFCASSATPGAGGSYEQYFGPGTRLTVT.

This chain joins TRBV6-5 and TRBJ1-4, with 8 bases identical to TRBD1. Germline CDR1 MNHEY, CDR2 SVGAGI. There are 14 residues in the CDR3. V lost 5 bases, J lost 12 bases, and 11 bases stayed unmatched. The CDR3 DNA reads as TGTGCCAGCAGTAAAGCAGGGGGCACCCCGGAACTGTTTTTT. This translates into CASSKAGGTPELFF.

This chain uses TRBV27 with TRBJ2-4; 7 bases map to TRBD1. This CDR3 spans 16 amino acids. Germline CDR1 reads MNHEY; CDR2 reads SMNVEV (reference sequence). Trimming took 4 bases from V and 5 from J; bases not matched to a gene: 11. CDR3 nucleotides: TGTGCCAGCAGTTACCTGCCGAAGGGGGCCCAAAACATTCAGTACTTC. It translates to CASSYLPKGAQNIQYF.

This chain connects TRBV19 to TRBJ1-6, with D maybe TRBD1 (6 bases). CDR1 and CDR2 from the germline V gene are LNHDA and SQIVND (reference sequence). The V end was cut by 6 bases, the J end by 6 bases, with 15 bases between. The CDR3 totals 15 residues. The CDR3 nucleotides read TGTGCCAGTAGGGACGCAGGGGCTCCTAATTCACCCCTCCACTTT. It translates to CASRDAGAPNSPLHF.

The chain is built from TRBV5-1 and TRBJ2-7, with 15 nucleotides matching TRBD2. This CDR3 is built from 15 residues. Germline values: CDR1 SGHRS, CDR2 YFSETQ. The junction had 3 bases not matched to a gene; V was cut back by 4 bases and J by 4 bases. The CDR3 nucleotides are TGCGCCAGCAGCGCCGGGACTAGCGGGGGGTACGAGCAGTACTTC. This gives the protein CASSAGTSGGYEQYF.

The chain couples TRBV6-1 to TRBJ1-1; TRBD1 agrees at 11 bases. CDR3 size: 13 residues. V dropped 6 bases and J dropped 7; count of bases not matched to a gene: 4. Germline CDR1 and CDR2: MNHNS and SASEGT. The DNA of the CDR3 is TGTGCCAGCAGCGGGACAGGGGGATTTGAAGCTTTCTTT. It specifies CASSGTGGFEAFF.

This clone was seen only once. The rearrangement joins TRBV5-8 to TRBJ1-2; 10 bases line up with TRBD1. V was clipped by 4 bases and J by 7 bases; unmatched bases: 7. The germline V gene has CDR1 SGHTS and CDR2 YDEGEE. CDR3 length equals 14 residues. The CDR3 nucleotides are TGTGCCAGCAGCCCAAGACAGGGGGCGCTTGGCTACACCTTC. This encodes CASSPRQGALGYTF.

This chain links TRBV6-1 with TRBJ2-7; D might be TRBD1 (5 bases). The CDR3 is 15 residues long. V lost 1 base, J lost 3 bases, and 13 bases lay in between. Per the germline V gene, CDR1 is MNHNS and CDR2 is SASEGT. The CDR3 loop reads CASSEVPGYDYEQYF. CDR3 sequence (DNA): TGTGCCAGCAGTGAAGTACCAGGGTACGACTACGAGCAGTACTTC.

This rearrangement joins TRBV6-5 to TRBJ1-1; D remains ambiguous. V lost 0 bases and J lost 1, with 12 bases in between. This CDR3 region has 16 residues. Germline CDR1 is MNHEY and CDR2 is SVGAGI. The CDR3 bases are TGTGCCAGCAGTTACTCTGGAGTTTTAGGGAACACTGAAGCTTTCTTT. It translates to CASSYSGVLGNTEAFF.

CDR3 nucleotide sequence: TGTGCCAGGGCCGATCGGGTGTCCGGGGGGGCATTCGACGAGCAGTACTTC. This encodes CARADRVSGGAFDEQYF. The rearrangement joins TRBV2 to TRBJ2-7, with TRBD2 identical over 8 bases. V lost 9 bases and J lost 5; bases outside the gene matches: 21. Looked up from germline, CDR1 is SNHLY and CDR2 is FYNNEI. The CDR3 is 17 residues long.

The V and J genes are TRBV6-5 and TRBJ1-2; 9 nucleotides match TRBD1. J was trimmed by 7 bases and V by 6 bases; bases with no gene match: 9. CDR3 length: 14 residues. The germline CDR1 and CDR2 sequences are MNHEY and SVGAGI. Here the CDR3 DNA reads TGTGCCAGCAGCAGGGGACAGGGCAGGGTTGGCTACACCTTC. This translates into CASSRGQGRVGYTF.

The chain has TRBV7-9 and TRBJ2-2; 7 nucleotides match TRBD1. Germline CDR1 is SEHNR and CDR2 is FQNEAQ (reference sequence). This CDR3 is 15 amino acids long. V shed 2 bases and J 5 bases; nucleotides not matched to a gene: 5. The CDR3 here is CASSLSQGVTGELFF. For the CDR3, the DNA is TGTGCCAGCAGCTTAAGTCAGGGGGTGACCGGGGAGCTGTTTTTT.

This chain links TRBV11-1 with TRBJ1-6; D is perhaps TRBD1 (5 bases). The CDR3 consists of 14 residues. From germline, CDR1 is SGHAT and CDR2 FQDESV (reference sequence). The V gene lost 6 bases and the J gene lost 14 bases, with 20 bases spanning the gap. CDR3 DNA sequence: TGTGCCAGCAGGCCGAATTGGGACTCTGAGGCCCTCCACTTT. Translation gives CASRPNWDSEALHF.

V usage is TRBV4-1 and J usage is TRBJ2-2; 9 bases are shared with TRBD2. V shed 1 base, J shed 5 bases, and the junction held 2 bases outside the gene matches. The CDR3 loop spans 15 amino acids. The germline V gene encodes CDR1 MGHRA and CDR2 YSYEKL. CDR3 loop: CASSQVAGETGELFF. DNA for the CDR3: TGCGCCAGCAGCCAAGTAGCGGGGGAAACCGGGGAGCTGTTTTTT.

This sequence joins TRBV5-4 and TRBJ2-7; D is unclear. V was shortened by 5 bases and J by 5 bases, with 11 bases between the two germline ends. Germline CDR1 reads SGHNT; CDR2 reads YYREEE (reference sequence). The CDR3 totals 12 residues. The CDR3 sequence: CASSPSSNEQYF. CDR3 nucleotides: TGTGCCAGCAGTCCTAGTTCAAACGAGCAGTACTTC.

The gene calls are TRBV23-1 and TRBJ2-5; 7 bases are shared with TRBD1. TRBV23-1 is assigned to the ORF class and has an uncertain function. The CDR3 loop spans 15 amino acids. With 3 bases clipped from V and 5 bases from J, the junction kept 9 bases outside the gene matches. In DNA form, the CDR3 reads TGCGCCAGCAGTCAGGACGGACAGGACGGGGAGACCCAGTACTTC. Translation gives CASSQDGQDGETQYF.